This T cell receptor (beta chain) was identified in a study of regulatory T cells in long-lasting Graves disease. Study-wide points: Favored gene segments in persistent disease were TRBV28, TRBJ1-2 and TRBJ2-5. The number of shared public clonotypes was higher in persistent patients (more than 2,500) than new patients (more than 850).

This clonotype was found many times. The antigen is not known. The time point here: persistent/refractory GD, antithyroid drugs over 5 years with positive TRAb. Following extraction of RNA from PBMCs, that RNA was used to make the TCR library. Between the trimmed V and J ends, which lost 6 bases and 1 base, there was a span of 12 bases. This CDR3 has 14 amino acids. Sequencing libraries for TCR beta were prepared with iRepertoire HTBI primers and Arm-PCR of CDR3 regions. TCRdb re-called the multiplex PCR reads through MiXCR, storing one row per CDR3 protein. The sample lists 350,000 to 500,000 distinct CDR3 sequences, around 20% occurring once.

The clonotype originates from a female donor with Graves disease. V is TRBV12-3 or TRBV12-4 and J is TRBJ1-1; weak D call: TRBD1 (6 bases). The sample in question was peripheral blood mononuclear cells (PBMCs), obtained when the disease was refractory, from a patient treated with antithyroid drugs. The CDR3 spells CASSLGHSNTEAFF. CDR3 nucleotides: TGTGCCAGCAGCTTGGGACACTCGAACACTGAAGCTTTCTTT.